One sample yielded the 10 T cell receptor beta chains listed below, sequenced in a study of T cells in Graves' hyperthyroidism and ophthalmopathy. RNA transcripts served as the template for amplifying TCR beta CDR3 regions. First-round RT-PCR targeting the TCR CDR3 was performed with the HTBI primer set. In TCRdb, the multiplex PCR reads were re-called with MiXCR into one record per CDR3 protein. The sample gives 400,000 or so distinct CDR3 sequences, roughly 15% of which show up once; roughly 20% is in the top ten. The sequenced material came from blood. The source of these receptors is a woman aged 60-75 years with Graves' ophthalmopathy.

The gene calls are TRBV5-1 and TRBJ2-5; weak D call: TRBD1 (5 bases). This CDR3 is 15 amino acids long. CDR1 is SGHRS, CDR2 YFSETQ, per germline. The V gene lost 5 bases and the J gene lost 5 bases, with 19 bases spanning the gap. The CDR3 nucleotides are TGCGCCAGCAGTCCCGGACCGTGGGCAGGGGAGACCCAGTACTTC. It encodes CASSPGPWAGETQYF.

This clonotype was picked up a small number of times. The chain combines TRBV18 with TRBJ2-1, with TRBD2 identical over 11 bases. The germline CDR1 and CDR2 sequences are KGHSH and LQKENI. The CDR3 has 16 amino acids. V lost 1 base to trimming and J lost 8 bases; unmatched junction nucleotides: 7. This CDR3 reads CASSPQSSGRIDEQFF. The CDR3 nucleotides read TGTGCCAGCTCACCACAGTCTAGCGGGAGGATCGATGAGCAGTTCTTC.

This rearrangement joins TRBV3-1 to TRBJ2-7, with 11 bases aligning to TRBD2. With 4 bases clipped from V and 2 bases from J, the junction kept 4 bases outside the gene matches. Germline assignment: CDR1 LGHDT and CDR2 YNNKEL (reference sequence). There are 15 residues in the CDR3. The CDR3 sequence is CASSPRLAGTYEQYF. The CDR3 DNA sequence: TGTGCCAGCAGCCCTCGACTAGCGGGAACCTACGAGCAGTACTTC.

CDR3 DNA sequence: TGTGCCAGCTCACCACCGAGGGTTAGAAATACGCAGTATTTT. This sequence encodes CASSPPRVRNTQYF. The V and J genes are TRBV18 and TRBJ2-3, with D possibly matching TRBD2 (5 bases). The CDR3 consists of 14 residues. V was shortened by 0 bases and J by 7 bases, with 11 bases between the two germline ends. Germline V lookup: CDR1 KGHSH, CDR2 LQKENI. Based on the CDR3 plus reference TRBV18 and TRBJ2-3, the full variable domain is NAGVMQNPRHLVRRRGQEARLRCSPMKGHSHVYWYRQLPEEGLKFMVYLQKENIIDESGMPKERFSAEFPKEGPSILRIQQVVRGDSAAYFCASSPPRVRNTQYFGPGTRLTVL.

This chain uses TRBV19 with TRBJ2-7; D possibly corresponds to TRBD2 (5 bases). Between the trimmed V and J ends, which lost 5 bases and 1 base, there was a span of 15 bases. Germline values: CDR1 LNHDA, CDR2 SQIVND (reference sequence). The CDR3 length is 15 residues. The CDR3 region has the DNA TGTGCCAGTAGTCCTAGCTACTCCCAGTCCTACGAGCAGTACTTC. Translation gives CASSPSYSQSYEQYF.

This clonotype has only a few counts. The chain has TRBV3-1 and TRBJ1-6; 9 bases map to TRBD1. Germline trimming cut 5 bases from V and 10 bases from J; bases unmatched to any gene: 9. The CDR3 length is 15 residues. Germline V gene sequence: CDR1 LGHDT, CDR2 YNNKEL (reference sequence). CDR3 in DNA: TGTGCCAGCAGCGTCTCCGGGACAGGGCCGTCACCCCTCCACTTT. This translates into CASSVSGTGPSPLHF.

This chain joins TRBV29-1 and TRBJ2-7; no clear D gene. CDR3 length: 12 residues. Germline-derived CDR1 and CDR2 are SQVTM and ANQGSEA. V was clipped by 7 bases and J by 4 bases, with 14 bases between them. CDR3 amino acids: CSAHTFGYEQYF. The CDR3 DNA is TGCAGCGCTCATACCTTCGGTTACGAGCAGTACTTC.

The rearrangement joins TRBV19 to TRBJ2-2; D possibly matches TRBD1 or TRBD2 (6 bases each). This CDR3 has 15 residues. Germline V lookup: CDR1 LNHDA, CDR2 SQIVND (reference sequence). Trimming shortened V by 1 base and J by 5 bases, and 11 bases separated the two germline ends. Here the CDR3 reads CASSIVRGRTGELFF. CDR3 nucleotides: TGTGCCAGTAGTATAGTCCGGGGGCGAACCGGGGAGCTGTTTTTT.

This clonotype was seen repeatedly, ten times or more. This chain connects TRBV28 to TRBJ2-5, with D perhaps given as TRBD1 or TRBD2 (6 bases each). V lost 5 bases and J lost 4, with 26 bases in between. Germline CDR1 is MDHEN and CDR2 is SYDVKM. The CDR3 is 18 amino acids. Here the CDR3 DNA reads TGTGCCAGCAGTCCCTCCTATTGGGGGGCTACCTCGGGAGAGACCCAGTACTTC. It is translated as CASSPSYWGATSGETQYF. The variable domain in full, with the rest retrieved from reference TRBV28 and TRBJ2-5, is DVKVTQSSRYLVKRTGEKVFLECVQDMDHENMFWYRQDPGLGLRLIYFSYDVKMKEKGDIPEGYSVSREKKERFSLILESASTNQTSMYLCASSPSYWGATSGETQYFGPGTRLLVL.

This clonotype was recorded many times. The chain recombines TRBV12-3 or TRBV12-4 with TRBJ2-7; TRBD1 agrees at 7 bases. With 1 base clipped from V and 0 bases from J, the junction kept 3 bases outside the gene matches. CDR3 length: 15 residues. Written as DNA, the CDR3 is TGTGCCAGCAGTTTAGAGAGGGACAGCTCCTACGAGCAGTACTTC. This gives the protein CASSLERDSSYEQYF.